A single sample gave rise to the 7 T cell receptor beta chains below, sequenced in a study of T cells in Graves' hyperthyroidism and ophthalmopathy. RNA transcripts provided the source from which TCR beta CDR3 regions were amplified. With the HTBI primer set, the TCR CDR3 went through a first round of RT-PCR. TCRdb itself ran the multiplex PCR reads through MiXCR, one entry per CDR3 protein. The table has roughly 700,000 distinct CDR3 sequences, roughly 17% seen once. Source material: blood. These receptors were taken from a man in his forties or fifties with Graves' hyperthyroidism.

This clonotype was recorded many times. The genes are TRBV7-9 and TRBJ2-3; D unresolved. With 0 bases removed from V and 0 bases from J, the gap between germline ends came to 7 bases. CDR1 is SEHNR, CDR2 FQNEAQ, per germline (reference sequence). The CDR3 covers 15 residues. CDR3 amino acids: CASSLAQSSTDTQYF. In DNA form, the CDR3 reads TGTGCCAGCAGCTTAGCTCAATCTAGCACAGATACGCAGTATTTT.

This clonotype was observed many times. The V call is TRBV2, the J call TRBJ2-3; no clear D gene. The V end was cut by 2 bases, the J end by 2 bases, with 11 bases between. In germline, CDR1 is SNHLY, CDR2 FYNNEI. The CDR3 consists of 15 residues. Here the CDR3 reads CASSERVRFTDTQYF. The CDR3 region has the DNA TGTGCCAGCAGTGAACGGGTCCGATTCACAGATACGCAGTATTTT. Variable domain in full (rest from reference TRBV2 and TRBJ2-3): EPEVTQTPSHQVTQMGQEVILRCVPISNHLYFYWYRQILGQKVEFLVSFYNNEISEKSEIFDDQFSVERPDGSNFTLKIRSTKLEDSAMYFCASSERVRFTDTQYFGPGTRLTVL.

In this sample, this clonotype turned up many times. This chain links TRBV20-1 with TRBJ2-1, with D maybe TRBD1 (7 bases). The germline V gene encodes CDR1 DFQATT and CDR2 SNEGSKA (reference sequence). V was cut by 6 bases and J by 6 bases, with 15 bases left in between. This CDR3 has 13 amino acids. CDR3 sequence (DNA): TGCAGTGCCTGGCGGGGACAGCGCAATGAGCAGTTCTTC. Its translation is CSAWRGQRNEQFF.

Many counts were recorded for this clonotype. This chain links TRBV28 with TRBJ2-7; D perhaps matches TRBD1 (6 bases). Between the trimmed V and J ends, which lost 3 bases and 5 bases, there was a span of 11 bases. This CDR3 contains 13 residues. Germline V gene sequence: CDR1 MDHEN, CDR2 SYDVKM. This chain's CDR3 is CASSFRGVNEQYF. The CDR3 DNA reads TGTGCCAGCAGTTTCAGGGGAGTCAACGAGCAGTACTTC.

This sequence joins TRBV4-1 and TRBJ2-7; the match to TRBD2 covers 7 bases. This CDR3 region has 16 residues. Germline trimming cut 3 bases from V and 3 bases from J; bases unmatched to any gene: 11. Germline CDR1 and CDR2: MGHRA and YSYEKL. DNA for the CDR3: TGCGCCAGCAGCCATCTCGTAGCTAGCGGAGACTACGAGCAGTACTTC. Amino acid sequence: CASSHLVASGDYEQYF.

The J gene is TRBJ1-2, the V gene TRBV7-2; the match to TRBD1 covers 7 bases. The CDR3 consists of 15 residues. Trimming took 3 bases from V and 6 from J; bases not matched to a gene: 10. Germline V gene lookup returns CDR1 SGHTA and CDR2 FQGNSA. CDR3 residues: CASSFSGGEINGYTF. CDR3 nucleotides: TGTGCCAGCAGCTTTTCAGGGGGGGAGATCAATGGCTACACCTTC.

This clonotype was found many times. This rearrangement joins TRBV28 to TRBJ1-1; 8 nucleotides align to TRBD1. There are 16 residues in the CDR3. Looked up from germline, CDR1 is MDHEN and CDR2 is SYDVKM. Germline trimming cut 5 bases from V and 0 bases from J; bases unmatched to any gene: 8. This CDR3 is CASSPGTGQMNTEAFF. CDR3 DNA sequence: TGTGCCAGCAGTCCCGGGACAGGCCAAATGAACACTGAAGCTTTCTTT.